These 10 T cell receptor beta chains were all obtained from the same sample, sequenced in a study of blood T cells in healthy people across ages. The second PCR ran 7 to 11 cycles with a sample-barcoded 5' primer and J-beta primers. TCRdb recomputed calls from the 5' RACE reads with MiXCR, one row per CDR3 protein. The data contain about 600,000 distinct CDR3 sequences, about 45% of them singletons. What was sequenced was blood. The receptors were sampled from a man older than 75 in good health.

This clonotype was seen more than once but under ten times. The chain recombines TRBV9 with TRBJ2-1; D assignment may be TRBD1 or TRBD2 (5 bases each). Trimming stripped 4 bases from V and 5 bases from J, with 22 bases between. The CDR3 is made up of 17 amino acids. The germline CDR1 and CDR2 sequences are SGDLS and YYNGEE. CDR3 protein: CASSPTNVGVAHNEQFF. DNA of the CDR3: TGTGCCAGCAGCCCAACCAACGTGGGGGTCGCCCACAATGAGCAGTTCTTC.

This chain connects TRBV9 to TRBJ2-7; the match to TRBD2 covers 9 bases. V lost 0 bases and J lost 2; bases outside the gene matches: 6. The CDR3 extends over 16 amino acids. CDR1 is SGDLS, CDR2 YYNGEE, per germline. The CDR3 loop is CASSVDGSGSTYEQYF. The CDR3 DNA follows: TGTGCCAGCAGCGTAGATGGTAGCGGGAGCACCTACGAGCAGTACTTC.

This clonotype has at least ten counts. This chain links TRBV2 with TRBJ2-3; D tentatively reads TRBD1 or TRBD2 (6 bases each). This CDR3 region has 14 residues. Germline CDR1 SNHLY, CDR2 FYNNEI. V lost 3 bases and J lost 6, with 13 bases in between. The CDR3 is CASSEGGHRDTQYF. CDR3 nucleotides: TGTGCCAGCAGTGAGGGGGGCCACAGGGATACGCAGTATTTT.

The V call is TRBV7-2, the J call TRBJ2-5; TRBD2 aligns across 8 bases. The CDR3 consists of 15 residues. Germline lookup yields CDR1 SGHTA and CDR2 FQGNSA. With 4 bases clipped from V and 5 bases from J, the junction kept 9 bases outside the gene matches. CDR3 sequence (DNA): TGTGCCAGCAGCTACCCCGGGGGGGCTGGCGAGACCCAGTACTTC. It encodes CASSYPGGAGETQYF. Filled out from reference TRBV7-2 and TRBJ2-5, the complete variable domain reads GAGVSQSPSNKVTEKGKDVELRCDPISGHTALYWYRQSLGQGLEFLIYFQGNSAPDKSGLPSDRFSAERTGGSVSTLTIQRTQQEDSAVYLCASSYPGGAGETQYFGPGTRLLVL.

This clonotype occurred a few times. V and J are TRBV20-1 and TRBJ2-5; perhaps TRBD1 as D (6 bases). The V gene's germline CDR1 is DFQATT and CDR2 SNEGSKA (reference sequence). This CDR3 contains 11 residues. Trimming pared 7 bases from V and 5 bases from J, leaving 11 bases between. The CDR3 is CSGTGSETQYF. The CDR3 nucleotides are TGCAGTGGAACAGGGTCCGAGACCCAGTACTTC.

This clonotype has just one count. The rearrangement uses TRBV2 and TRBJ2-1; 10 bases are shared with TRBD2. This CDR3 is built from 13 residues. J was trimmed by 9 bases and V by 6 bases; bases with no gene match: 5. CDR1 is SNHLY, CDR2 FYNNEI, per germline. CDR3: CASSEIAGGEQFF. CDR3 sequence (DNA): TGTGCCAGCAGCGAAATAGCGGGAGGTGAGCAGTTCTTC. The full variable domain, completed using reference TRBV2 and TRBJ2-1, is EPEVTQTPSHQVTQMGQEVILRCVPISNHLYFYWYRQILGQKVEFLVSFYNNEISEKSEIFDDQFSVERPDGSNFTLKIRSTKLEDSAMYFCASSEIAGGEQFFGPGTRLTVL.

The chain has TRBV27 and TRBJ1-3; 9 positions agree with TRBD1. V lost 2 bases to trimming and J lost 2 bases; unmatched junction nucleotides: 1. This CDR3 spans 15 amino acids. Germline assignment: CDR1 MNHEY and CDR2 SMNVEV (reference sequence). CDR3 in DNA: TGTGCCAGCAGTTTAACAGGGGGCGCTGGAAACACCATATATTTT. This translates into CASSLTGGAGNTIYF.

V is TRBV29-1 and J is TRBJ2-7; TRBD1 matches 9 bases. The J call is in doubt because the DNA end fits TRBJ2-5 better. Per the germline V gene, CDR1 is SQVTM and CDR2 is ANQGSEA. This CDR3 region has 13 residues. The CDR3 is CSVRDRVRETQYF. CDR3 coding DNA: TGCAGCGTCCGGGACAGGGTTCGGGAGACCCAGTACTTC.

The V call is TRBV20-1, the J call TRBJ2-5; 8 nucleotides match TRBD1. Losses at the gene ends were 5 bases for V and 13 bases for J; bases not matched to a gene: 9. This CDR3 is 11 amino acids long. Germline-derived CDR1 and CDR2 are DFQATT and SNEGSKA (reference sequence). Here the CDR3 DNA reads TGCAGTGCTCAGACAGGGGACCTACGGTACTTC. Translation gives CSAQTGDLRYF.

With respect to this clonotype: This sequence may be a read error, since a much larger clone differs from it by one base. The chain recombines TRBV6-6 with TRBJ2-3; D not certain. The CDR3 spans 15 residues. The V gene's germline CDR1 is MNHNY and CDR2 SVGAGI (reference sequence). CDR3 bases: TGTGCCGGCAGTTACTACGATTTCCCCACAGATACGCAGTATTTT. It codes for CAGSYYDFPTDTQYF.